The sequence of this T cell receptor (beta chain) was determined in a study of blood T cell repertoires in COVID-19. On the study more broadly: Spain, Italy and the United States supplied samples that represented acute and convalescent COVID-19. T cells, B-cell-depleted T cells, or PBMCs supplied cDNA or gDNA.

Germline CDR1 SEHNR, CDR2 FQNEAQ (reference sequence). This CDR3 contains 18 residues. V was pared by 4 bases and J by 2 bases, with 20 bases between. This table comes from immunoSEQ multiplex PCR, and its TCRdb copy is limited to in-frame clones, with some not included. The sample gives 11,000 to 15,000 clones, roughly 89% of which show up once; 5.4% is in the top ten. Sequenced: peripheral blood. The chain combines TRBV7-9 with TRBJ2-2, with TRBD1 as a possible D gene (6 bases). The TCR comes from a human donor in a cohort sampled during active COVID-19. The chain's CDR3 is CASSWALQGQSNTGELFF. CDR3 coding DNA: TGTGCCAGCAGCTGGGCGCTGCAGGGGCAATCAAACACCGGGGAGCTGTTTTTT.